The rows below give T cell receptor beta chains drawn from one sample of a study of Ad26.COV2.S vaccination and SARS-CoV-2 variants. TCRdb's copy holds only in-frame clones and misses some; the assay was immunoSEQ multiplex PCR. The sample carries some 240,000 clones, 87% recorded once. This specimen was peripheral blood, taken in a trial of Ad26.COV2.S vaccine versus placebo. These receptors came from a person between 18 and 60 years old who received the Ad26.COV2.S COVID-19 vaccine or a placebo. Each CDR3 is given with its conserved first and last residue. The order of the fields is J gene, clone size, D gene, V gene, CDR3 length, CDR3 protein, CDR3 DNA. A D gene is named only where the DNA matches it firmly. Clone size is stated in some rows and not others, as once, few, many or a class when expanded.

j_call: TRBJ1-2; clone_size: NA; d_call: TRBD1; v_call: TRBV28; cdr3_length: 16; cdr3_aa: CASTLKPGQGRYGYTF; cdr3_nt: TGTGCCAGCACTCTCAAACCGGGACAGGGGCGCTATGGCTACACCTTC
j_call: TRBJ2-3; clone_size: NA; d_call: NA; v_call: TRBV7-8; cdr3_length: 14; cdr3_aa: CASSLASDTDTQYF; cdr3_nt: TGTGCCAGCAGCTTAGCTAGCGACACAGATACGCAGTATTTT
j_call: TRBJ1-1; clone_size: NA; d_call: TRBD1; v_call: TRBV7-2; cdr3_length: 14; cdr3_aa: CASSHGQGSTEAFF; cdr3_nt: TGTGCCAGCAGCCACGGACAGGGTTCGACTGAAGCTTTCTTT
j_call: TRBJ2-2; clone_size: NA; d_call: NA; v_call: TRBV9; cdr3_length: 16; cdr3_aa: CASSAAGRRGTGELFF; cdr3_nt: TGTGCCAGCAGCGCCGCGGGGCGTCGGGGCACCGGGGAGCTGTTTTTT
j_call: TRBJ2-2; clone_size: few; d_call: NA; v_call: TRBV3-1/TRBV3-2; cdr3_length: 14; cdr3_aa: CASSQLVNTGELFF; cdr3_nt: TGTGCCAGCAGTCAACTAGTAAACACCGGGGAGCTGTTTTTT
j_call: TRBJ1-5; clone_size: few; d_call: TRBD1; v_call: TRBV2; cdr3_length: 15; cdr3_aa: CASKITGASNQPQHF; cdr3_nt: TGTGCCAGCAAGATTACAGGGGCAAGCAATCAGCCCCAGCATTTT
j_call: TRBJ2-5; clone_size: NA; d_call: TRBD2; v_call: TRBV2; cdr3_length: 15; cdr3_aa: CASSVGRGGLETQYF; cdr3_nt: TGTGCCAGCAGTGTGGGTCGGGGGGGTTTAGAGACCCAGTACTTC
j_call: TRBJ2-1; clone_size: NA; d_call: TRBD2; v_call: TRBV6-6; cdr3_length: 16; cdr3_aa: CASSLEGSGDYNEQFF; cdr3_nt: TGTGCCAGCAGTTTAGAAGGTAGCGGGGATTACAATGAGCAGTTCTTC
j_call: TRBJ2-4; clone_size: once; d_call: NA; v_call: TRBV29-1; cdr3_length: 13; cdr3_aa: CSAENRAKNIQYF; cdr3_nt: TGCAGCGCCGAAAACAGGGCCAAAAACATTCAGTACTTC
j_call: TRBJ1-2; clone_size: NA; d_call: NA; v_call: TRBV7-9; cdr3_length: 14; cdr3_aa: CASSLGPDLGGYTF; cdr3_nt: TGTGCCAGCAGCTTAGGCCCTGACTTAGGTGGCTACACCTTC
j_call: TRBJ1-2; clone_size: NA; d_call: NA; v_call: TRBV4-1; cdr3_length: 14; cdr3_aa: CASSQVTGLWGYTF; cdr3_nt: TGCGCCAGCAGCCAAGTAACAGGGCTTTGGGGCTACACCTTC
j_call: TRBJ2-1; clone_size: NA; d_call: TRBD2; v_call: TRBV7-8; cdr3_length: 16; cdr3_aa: CASSSNSGGLYNEQFF; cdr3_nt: TGTGCCAGCAGTTCCAATAGCGGGGGGCTCTACAATGAGCAGTTCTTC
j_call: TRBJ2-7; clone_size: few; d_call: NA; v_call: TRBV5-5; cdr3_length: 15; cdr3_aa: CASSFAHSNSYEQYF; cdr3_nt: TGTGCCAGCAGCTTTGCCCACAGTAACTCCTACGAGCAGTACTTC
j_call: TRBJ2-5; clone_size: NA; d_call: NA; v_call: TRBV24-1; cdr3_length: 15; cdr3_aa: CATSDPLNGGETQYF; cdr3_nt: TGTGCCACCAGTGACCCCCTGAACGGGGGAGAGACCCAGTACTTC
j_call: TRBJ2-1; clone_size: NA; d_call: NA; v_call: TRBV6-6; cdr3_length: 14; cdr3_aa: CASSAQGGGNEQFF; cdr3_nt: TGTGCCAGCAGCGCACAGGGAGGAGGTAATGAGCAGTTCTTC
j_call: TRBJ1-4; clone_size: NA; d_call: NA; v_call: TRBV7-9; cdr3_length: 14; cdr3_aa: CASSPWGYDEKLFF; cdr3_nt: TGTGCCAGCAGCCCTTGGGGGTATGATGAAAAACTGTTTTTT
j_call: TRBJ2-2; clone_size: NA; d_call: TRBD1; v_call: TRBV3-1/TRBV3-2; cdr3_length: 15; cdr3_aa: CASSQTGGNTGELFF; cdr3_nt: TGTGCCAGCAGCCAGACAGGGGGCAACACCGGGGAGCTGTTTTTT
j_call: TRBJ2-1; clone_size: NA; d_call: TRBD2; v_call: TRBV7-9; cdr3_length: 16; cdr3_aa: CASSLGVAGGRNEQFF; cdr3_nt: TGTGCCAGCAGCTTAGGGGTAGCGGGGGGGCGCAATGAGCAGTTCTTC
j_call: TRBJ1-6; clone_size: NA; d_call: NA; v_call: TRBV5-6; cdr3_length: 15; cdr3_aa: CASSFGSSYNSPLHF; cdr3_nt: TGTGCCAGCAGCTTTGGAAGCTCCTATAATTCACCCCTCCACTTT